This TCR delta chain was recorded in a study of Vδ1+ human thymocytes. The template was reverse-transcribed extracted RNA. Pooled V-gene forward primers with one constant-region reverse primer generated the CDR3 amplicons by multiplex PCR. TCRdb redid the clone calls on the multiplex PCR reads with CATT. The sample lists fewer than 90,000 delta-chain clones; about 35% were seen once. This clone has a handful of counts. What it binds is unknown. J was trimmed by 8 bases and V by 2 bases; bases with no gene match: 20. Germline values: CDR1 TSWWSYY, CDR2 QGS. The length of the CDR3 is 18 residues. Findings and limits, study-wide: Approximately 19% of thymic delta-chain sequences were Vdelta2, with few Vdelta3, unlike blood Vdelta1+ controls. Highly polyclonal TRG and TRD repertoires with Gaussian CDR3 length distributions appeared in thymus.

The sequence was collected from a boy under three years old who had congenital heart surgery. The sequencing sample was made of Vdelta1+ gamma-delta thymocytes from the thymus. Subset described: FACS-sorted CD3+ TCRalphabeta- TCRVdelta1+ TCRVdelta2- thymocytes. The V and J genes are TRDV1 and TRDJ1, with TRDD3 matching over 7 bases. The CDR3 DNA is TGTGCTCTTGGGGAAATTTTGGGATACATCAACCCCAAAATAAAACTCATCTTT. This translates into CALGEILGYINPKIKLIF.